This T cell receptor (beta chain) was obtained from a study of Graves' ophthalmopathy and Graves' hyperthyroidism. Whole-study findings and limits: Most expanded thyroid clonotypes above 0.001 frequency also appeared in blood.

The trim removed 6 bases at V and 1 base at J, leaving 7 bases unmatched. The CDR3 has 14 residues. CDR1 DFQATT and CDR2 SNEGSKA come from the germline V gene (reference sequence). RNA served as the template for amplifying TCR beta CDR3 regions. RT-PCR with HTBI primers came first, then second-round multiplex PCR. TCRdb independently ran MiXCR on the multiplex PCR reads; one entry per CDR3 protein. Of 200,000 to 250,000 distinct CDR3 sequences in the sample, 20% to 25% were seen once. This clonotype was seen once. As yet, its antigen is unknown. The chain couples TRBV20-1 to TRBJ2-7; 9 bases map to TRBD2. The sequence came from a woman aged 50 to 60 with Graves' ophthalmopathy. What was sequenced was peripheral blood. CDR3 protein: CSALGTSLSYEQYF. As DNA, the CDR3 is TGCAGTGCATTAGGGACTAGCCTGTCCTACGAGCAGTACTTC.